The 9 T cell receptor beta chains listed next were all sequenced from one sample in a study of radiotherapy plus CTLA-4 blockade in lung cancer. The data were produced by immunoSEQ multiplex PCR, yet TCRdb's version contains in-frame clones alone and is incomplete. The data contain roughly 71,000 clones, approximately 80% of them singletons. Sequenced material: peripheral blood, taken from a patient treated with radiotherapy plus ipilimumab. These receptors all stem from a human donor with non-small cell lung cancer who had a complete response to radiotherapy plus ipilimumab.

This chain connects TRBV28 to TRBJ1-2; TRBD1 matches 8 bases. The CDR3 loop spans 18 amino acids. Losses at the gene ends were 3 bases for V and 0 bases for J; bases not matched to a gene: 12. Germline V gene data show CDR1 as MDHEN and CDR2 as SYDVKM. The CDR3 loop reads CASSFLDRGFLSNYGYTF. The CDR3 nucleotides are TGTGCCAGCAGTTTCCTAGACAGGGGCTTTCTATCTAACTATGGCTACACCTTC.

V is TRBV4-1 and J is TRBJ1-5; TRBD1 is a possible D gene (6 bases). The V gene's germline CDR1 is MGHRA and CDR2 YSYEKL. There are 16 residues in the CDR3. Trimming took 1 base from V and 6 from J, leaving 16 bases between them. The CDR3 DNA reads as TGCGCCAGCAGCCAAGGGTTTCCGGGGGCGCGTCAGCCCCAGCATTTT. Amino acids: CASSQGFPGARQPQHF.

J is TRBJ2-7 and V is TRBV18, with D uncertain. Germline loops: CDR1 KGHSH, CDR2 LQKENI. CDR3 length: 12 residues. Trimming removed 2 bases from V and 2 bases from J, with 4 bases in between. The CDR3 loop is CASSPSPYEQYF. The CDR3 nucleotides read TGTGCCAGCTCACCATCACCCTACGAGCAGTACTTC.

The V call is TRBV5-1, the J call TRBJ2-5; D ambiguous. The germline V gene has CDR1 SGHRS and CDR2 YFSETQ. Deletions cut 0 bases from V and 1 base from J, with 7 bases between. The CDR3 covers 14 residues. CDR3 in amino acids: CASSLAGIQETQYF. The CDR3 coding sequence is TGCGCCAGCAGCTTGGCCGGTATCCAAGAGACCCAGTACTTC.

This clone has just one count. The gene calls are TRBV9 and TRBJ2-2; 7 positions match TRBD2. The V gene's germline CDR1 is SGDLS and CDR2 YYNGEE. This CDR3 contains 16 residues. J gave up 4 bases and V 3 bases, and 9 bases lay outside the gene matches. CDR3 in amino acids: CASSAGEGRSTGELFF. The CDR3 nucleotides are TGTGCCAGCAGCGCGGGGGAGGGCAGGTCCACCGGGGAGCTGTTTTTT.

The genes are TRBV5-4 and TRBJ2-5, with 7 nucleotides matching TRBD1. V lost 5 bases and J lost 5; bases outside the gene matches: 15. From germline, CDR1 is SGHNT and CDR2 YYREEE (reference sequence). CDR3 length: 16 amino acids. CDR3 amino acids: CASSPGDRRIVETQYF. In DNA form, the CDR3 reads TGTGCCAGCAGTCCCGGGGACAGAAGGATTGTGGAGACCCAGTACTTC.

The V call is TRBV15, the J call TRBJ2-5; D remains ambiguous. The germline CDR1 and CDR2 sequences are LNHNV and YYDKDF (reference sequence). Trimming cost V 11 bases and J 1 base, with 20 bases left between them. The CDR3 length is 15 residues. The CDR3 is CAASNQVDFQETQYF. Written as DNA, the CDR3 is TGTGCCGCTTCGAATCAGGTCGACTTCCAAGAGACCCAGTACTTC.

This chain joins TRBV2 and TRBJ2-5; maybe TRBD2 (7 bases). Between the trimmed V and J ends, which lost 4 bases and 5 bases, there was a span of 14 bases. Germline loops: CDR1 SNHLY, CDR2 FYNNEI. The CDR3 is 14 amino acids. The CDR3 here is CASSGLTGGETQYF. The DNA for the CDR3 is TGTGCCAGCAGTGGACTGACGGGGGGCGAGACCCAGTACTTC. The full variable domain, completed using reference TRBV2 and TRBJ2-5, is EPEVTQTPSHQVTQMGQEVILRCVPISNHLYFYWYRQILGQKVEFLVSFYNNEISEKSEIFDDQFSVERPDGSNFTLKIRSTKLEDSAMYFCASSGLTGGETQYFGPGTRLLVL.

The chain has TRBV7-9 and TRBJ2-7, with 12 bases identical to TRBD2. The CDR3 extends over 16 amino acids. Trimming took 5 bases from V and 6 from J; bases not matched to a gene: 11. CDR1 and CDR2 (germline): SEHNR, FQNEAQ (reference sequence). CDR3 nucleotide sequence: TGTGCCAGCAGCGGTGACGGACTAGCGGGACTTAGCGAGCAGTACGTC. This encodes CASSGDGLAGLSEQYV.